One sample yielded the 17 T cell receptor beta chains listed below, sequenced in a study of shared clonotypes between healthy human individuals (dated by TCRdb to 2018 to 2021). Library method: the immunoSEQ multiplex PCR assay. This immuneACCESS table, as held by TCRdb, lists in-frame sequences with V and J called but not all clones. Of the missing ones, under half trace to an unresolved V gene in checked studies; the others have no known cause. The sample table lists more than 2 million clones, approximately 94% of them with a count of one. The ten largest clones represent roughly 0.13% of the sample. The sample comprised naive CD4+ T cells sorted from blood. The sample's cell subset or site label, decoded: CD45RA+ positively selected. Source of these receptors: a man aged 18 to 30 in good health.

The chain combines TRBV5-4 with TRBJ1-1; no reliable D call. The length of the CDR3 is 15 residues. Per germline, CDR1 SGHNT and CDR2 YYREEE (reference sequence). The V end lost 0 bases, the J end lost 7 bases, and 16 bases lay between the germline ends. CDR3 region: CASSLAGGGKSEAFF. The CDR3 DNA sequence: TGTGCCAGCAGCTTGGCAGGTGGCGGGAAAAGTGAAGCTTTCTTT.

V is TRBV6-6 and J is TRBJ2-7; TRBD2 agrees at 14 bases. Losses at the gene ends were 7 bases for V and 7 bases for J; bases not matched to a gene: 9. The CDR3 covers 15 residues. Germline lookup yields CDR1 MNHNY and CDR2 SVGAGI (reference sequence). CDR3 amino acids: CASIAGLAGVREQYF. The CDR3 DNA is TGTGCCAGCATCGCGGGACTAGCGGGAGTTCGGGAGCAGTACTTC.

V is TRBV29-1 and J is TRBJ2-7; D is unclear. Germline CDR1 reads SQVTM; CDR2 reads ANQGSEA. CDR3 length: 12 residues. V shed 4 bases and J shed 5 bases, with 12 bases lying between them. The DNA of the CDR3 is TGCAGCGTTGCTGGCGCGTCTCACGAGCAGTACTTC. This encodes CSVAGASHEQYF.

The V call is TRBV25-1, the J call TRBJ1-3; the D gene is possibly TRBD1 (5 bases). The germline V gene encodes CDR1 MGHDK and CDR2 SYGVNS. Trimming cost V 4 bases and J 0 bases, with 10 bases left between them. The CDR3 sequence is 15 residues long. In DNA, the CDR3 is TGTGCCAGCAGTGTCACAGGCCACTCTGGAAACACCATATATTTT. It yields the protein CASSVTGHSGNTIYF.

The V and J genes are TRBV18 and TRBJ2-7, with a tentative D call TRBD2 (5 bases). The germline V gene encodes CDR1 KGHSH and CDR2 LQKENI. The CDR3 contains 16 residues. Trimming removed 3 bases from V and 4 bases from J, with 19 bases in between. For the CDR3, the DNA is TGTGCCAGCTCACCCGGGTCTGGGAGCGGAGTATACGAGCAGTACTTC. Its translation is CASSPGSGSGVYEQYF.

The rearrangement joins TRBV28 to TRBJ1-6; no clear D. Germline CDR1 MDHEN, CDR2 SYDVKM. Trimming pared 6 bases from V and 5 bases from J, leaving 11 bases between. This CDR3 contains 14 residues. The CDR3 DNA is TGTGCCAGCAGCCCTGCCGGGAATAATTCACCCCTCCACTTT. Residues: CASSPAGNNSPLHF.

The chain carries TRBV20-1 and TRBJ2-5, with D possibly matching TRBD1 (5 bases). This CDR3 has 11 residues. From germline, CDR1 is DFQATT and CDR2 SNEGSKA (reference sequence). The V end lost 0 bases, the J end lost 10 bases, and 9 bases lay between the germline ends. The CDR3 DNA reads TGCAGTGCTAGAGAGATGACAGTCCAGTACTTC. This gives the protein CSAREMTVQYF.

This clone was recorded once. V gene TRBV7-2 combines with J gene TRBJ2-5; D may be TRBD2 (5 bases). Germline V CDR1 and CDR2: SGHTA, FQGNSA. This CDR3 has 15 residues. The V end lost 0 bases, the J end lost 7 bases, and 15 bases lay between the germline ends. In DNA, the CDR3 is TGTGCCAGCAGCTTAGCGCCCGCGGGCGCGGGGACCCAGTACTTC. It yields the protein CASSLAPAGAGTQYF.

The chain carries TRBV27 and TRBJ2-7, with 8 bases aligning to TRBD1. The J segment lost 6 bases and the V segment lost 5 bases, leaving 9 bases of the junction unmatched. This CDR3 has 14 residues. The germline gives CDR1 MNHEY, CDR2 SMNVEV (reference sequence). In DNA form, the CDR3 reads TGTGCCAGCAGTCTGGACAGGGTAACGGGCGAGCAGTACTTC. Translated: CASSLDRVTGEQYF.

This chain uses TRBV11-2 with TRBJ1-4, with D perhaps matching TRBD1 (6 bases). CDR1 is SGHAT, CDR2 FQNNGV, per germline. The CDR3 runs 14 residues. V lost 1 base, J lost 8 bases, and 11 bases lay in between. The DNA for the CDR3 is TGTGCCAGCAGCTTAGTCCCCCAGGGGGAAAAACTGTTTTTT. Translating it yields CASSLVPQGEKLFF.

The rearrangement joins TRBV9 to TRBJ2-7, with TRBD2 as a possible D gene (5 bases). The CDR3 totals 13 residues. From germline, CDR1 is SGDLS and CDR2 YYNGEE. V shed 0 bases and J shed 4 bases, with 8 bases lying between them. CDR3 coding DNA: TGTGCCAGCAGCGTAGGTTGGGAGTACGAGCAGTACTTC. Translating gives CASSVGWEYEQYF.

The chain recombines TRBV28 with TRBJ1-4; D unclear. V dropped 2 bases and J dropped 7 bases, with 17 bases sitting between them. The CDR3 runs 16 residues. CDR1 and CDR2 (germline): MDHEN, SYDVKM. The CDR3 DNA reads TGTGCCAGCAGTTTAAAGCTGCCTCCCTGGGGTGAAAAACTGTTTTTT. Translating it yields CASSLKLPPWGEKLFF.

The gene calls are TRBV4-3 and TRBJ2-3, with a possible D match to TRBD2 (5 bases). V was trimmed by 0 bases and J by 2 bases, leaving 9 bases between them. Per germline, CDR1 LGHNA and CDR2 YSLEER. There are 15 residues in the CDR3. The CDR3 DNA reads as TGCGCCAGCAGCCAAGAGCCCGGGATCACAGATACGCAGTATTTT. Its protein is CASSQEPGITDTQYF.

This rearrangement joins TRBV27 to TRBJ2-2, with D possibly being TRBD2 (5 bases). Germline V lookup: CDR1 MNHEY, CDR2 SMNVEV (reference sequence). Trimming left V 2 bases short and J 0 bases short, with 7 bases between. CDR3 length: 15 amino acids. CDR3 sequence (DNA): TGTGCCAGCAGTTTAAAGCGGTCGAACACCGGGGAGCTGTTTTTT. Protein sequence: CASSLKRSNTGELFF.

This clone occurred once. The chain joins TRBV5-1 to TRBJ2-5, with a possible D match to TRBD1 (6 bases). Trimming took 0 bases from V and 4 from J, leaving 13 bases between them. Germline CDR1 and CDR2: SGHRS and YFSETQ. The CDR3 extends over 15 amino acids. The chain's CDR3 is CASSLARGGGETQYF. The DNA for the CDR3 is TGCGCCAGCAGCTTGGCCCGTGGGGGCGGAGAGACCCAGTACTTC.

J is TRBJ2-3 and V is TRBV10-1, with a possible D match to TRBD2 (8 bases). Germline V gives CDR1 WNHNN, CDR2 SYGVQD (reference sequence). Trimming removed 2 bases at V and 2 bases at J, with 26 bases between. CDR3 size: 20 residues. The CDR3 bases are TGCGCCAGCAGTGAGCAGGGGGAGGAGGCGGCGGGGGGCCTCACAGATACGCAGTATTTT. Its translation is CASSEQGEEAAGGLTDTQYF.

CDR3: CASSLAREWTQYF. CDR3 coding DNA: TGTGCCAGCAGCTTGGCCCGAGAATGGACCCAGTACTTC. The chain uses TRBV13 and TRBJ2-5, with unresolved D. The germline V and J ends were trimmed by 3 bases and 7 bases, with 12 bases remaining between them. This CDR3 has 13 amino acids. The V gene's germline CDR1 is PRHDT and CDR2 FYEKMQ (reference sequence).